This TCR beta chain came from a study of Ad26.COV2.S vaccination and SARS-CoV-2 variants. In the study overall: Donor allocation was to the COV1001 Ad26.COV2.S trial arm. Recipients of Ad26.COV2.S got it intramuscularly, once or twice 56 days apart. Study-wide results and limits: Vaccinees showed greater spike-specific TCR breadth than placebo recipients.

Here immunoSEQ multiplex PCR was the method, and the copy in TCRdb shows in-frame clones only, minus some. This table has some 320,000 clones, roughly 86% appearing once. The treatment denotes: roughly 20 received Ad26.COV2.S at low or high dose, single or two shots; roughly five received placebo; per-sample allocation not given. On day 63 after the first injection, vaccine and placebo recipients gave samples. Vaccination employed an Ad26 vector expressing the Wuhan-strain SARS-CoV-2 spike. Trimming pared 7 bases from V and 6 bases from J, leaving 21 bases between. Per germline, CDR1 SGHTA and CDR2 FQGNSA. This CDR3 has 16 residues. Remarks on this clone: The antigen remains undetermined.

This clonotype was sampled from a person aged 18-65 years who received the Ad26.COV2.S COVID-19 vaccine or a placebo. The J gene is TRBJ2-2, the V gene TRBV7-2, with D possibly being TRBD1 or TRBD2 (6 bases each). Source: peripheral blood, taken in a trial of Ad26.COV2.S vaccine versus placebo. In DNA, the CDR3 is TGTGCCAGCACCGTGACAGGAGGGGCGAGGGCCGGGGAGCTGTTTTTT. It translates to CASTVTGGARAGELFF.